This TCR beta chain is from a study of low-dose radiotherapy and immunotherapy resistance in tumors. Sample time point: after trial treatment. As to treatment: LDRT plus nivolumab, ipilimumab, low-dose cyclophosphamide and aspirin (RACIN trial). V was trimmed by 0 bases and J by 5 bases, leaving 19 bases between them. The CDR3 has 17 residues. The germline gives CDR1 LGHNA, CDR2 YNFKEQ. This clonotype showed up many times. Both TCRalpha and TCRbeta chains were reverse transcribed with V-gene-specific primers. Using a constant-region primer together with a V-primer adapter, TCRs were subjected to roughly 18 PCR cycles of amplification. TCRdb called the reads again in MiXCR, with one record for every CDR3 protein. The sample has fewer than 110,000 distinct CDR3 sequences; 20% are singletons.

The TCR comes from a male donor with prostate cancer. This specimen was PBMCs, taken after low-dose radiotherapy plus immunotherapy. V gene TRBV4-2 combines with J gene TRBJ2-5; TRBD1 might be the D (5 bases). The CDR3 DNA reads TGTGCCAGCAGCCAAGATGAAGGGGCAGGCCACAGTGAGACCCAGTACTTC. Residues: CASSQDEGAGHSETQYF.